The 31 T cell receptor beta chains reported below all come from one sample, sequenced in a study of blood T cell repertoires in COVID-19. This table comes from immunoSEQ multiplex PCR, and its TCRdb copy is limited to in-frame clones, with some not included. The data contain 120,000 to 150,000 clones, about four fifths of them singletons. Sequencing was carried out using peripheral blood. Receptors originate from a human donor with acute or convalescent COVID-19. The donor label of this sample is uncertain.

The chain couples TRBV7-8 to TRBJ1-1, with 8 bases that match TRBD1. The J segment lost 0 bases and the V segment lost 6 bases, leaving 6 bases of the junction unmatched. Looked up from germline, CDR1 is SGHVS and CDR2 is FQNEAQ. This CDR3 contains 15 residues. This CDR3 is CASSPGGFMNTEAFF. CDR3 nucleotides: TGTGCCAGCAGTCCAGGGGGCTTCATGAACACTGAAGCTTTCTTT.

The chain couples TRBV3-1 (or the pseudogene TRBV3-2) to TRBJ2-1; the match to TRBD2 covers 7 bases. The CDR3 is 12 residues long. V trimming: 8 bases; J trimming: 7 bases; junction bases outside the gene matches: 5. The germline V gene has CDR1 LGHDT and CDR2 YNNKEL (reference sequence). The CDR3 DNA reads TGTGCCAGCTGGAGGGAGGGGAATGAGCAGTTCTTC. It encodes CASWREGNEQFF.

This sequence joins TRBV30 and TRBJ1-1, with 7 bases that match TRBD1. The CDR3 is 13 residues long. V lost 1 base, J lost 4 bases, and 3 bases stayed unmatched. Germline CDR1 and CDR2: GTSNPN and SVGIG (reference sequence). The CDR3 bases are TGTGCCTGGAGTGGACAGGGACGCACTGAAGCTTTCTTT. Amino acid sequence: CAWSGQGRTEAFF.

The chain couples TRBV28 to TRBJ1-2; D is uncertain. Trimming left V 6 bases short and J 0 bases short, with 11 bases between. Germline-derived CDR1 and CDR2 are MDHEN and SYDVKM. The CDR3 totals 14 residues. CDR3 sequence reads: CASREEGANYGYTF. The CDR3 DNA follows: TGTGCCAGCAGGGAGGAGGGCGCTAACTATGGCTACACCTTC.

CDR3 sequence: CASSDGGDGYTF. CDR3 bases: TGCGCCAGCAGCGACGGAGGGGATGGCTACACCTTC. The rearrangement links TRBV10-2 to TRBJ1-2, with D possibly TRBD1 on 5 matching bases. CDR1 WSHSY and CDR2 SAAADI come from the germline V gene. The CDR3 extends over 12 amino acids. Trimming removed 6 bases from V and 6 bases from J, with 11 bases in between.

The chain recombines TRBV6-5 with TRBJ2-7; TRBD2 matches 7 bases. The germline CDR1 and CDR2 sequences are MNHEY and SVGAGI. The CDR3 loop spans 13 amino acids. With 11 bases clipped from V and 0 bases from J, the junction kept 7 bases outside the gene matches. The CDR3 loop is CASGRESSYEQYV. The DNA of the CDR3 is TGTGCCTCGGGGAGGGAAAGCTCCTACGAGCAGTACGTC.

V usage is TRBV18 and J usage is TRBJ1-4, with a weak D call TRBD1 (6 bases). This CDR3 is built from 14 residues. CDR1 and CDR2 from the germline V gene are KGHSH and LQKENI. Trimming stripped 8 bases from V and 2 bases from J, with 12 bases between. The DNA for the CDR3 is TGTGCCAGCGCCTACAGGGAGACTAATGAAAAACTGTTTTTT. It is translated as CASAYRETNEKLFF.

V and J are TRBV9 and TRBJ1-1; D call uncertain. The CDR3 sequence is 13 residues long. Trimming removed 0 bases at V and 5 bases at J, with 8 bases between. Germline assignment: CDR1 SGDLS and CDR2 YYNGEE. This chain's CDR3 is CASSVGQATEAFF. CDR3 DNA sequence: TGTGCCAGCAGCGTAGGGCAGGCGACTGAAGCTTTCTTT.

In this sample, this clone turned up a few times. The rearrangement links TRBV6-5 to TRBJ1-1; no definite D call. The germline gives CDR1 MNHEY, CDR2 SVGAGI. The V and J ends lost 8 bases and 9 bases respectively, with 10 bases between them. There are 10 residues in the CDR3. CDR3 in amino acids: CASGQSKAFF. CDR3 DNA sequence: TGTGCCAGCGGGCAAAGTAAAGCTTTCTTT.

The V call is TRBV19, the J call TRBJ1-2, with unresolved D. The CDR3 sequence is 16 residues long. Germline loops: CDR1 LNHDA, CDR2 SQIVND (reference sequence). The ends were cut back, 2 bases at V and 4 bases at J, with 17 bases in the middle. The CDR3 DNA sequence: TGTGCCAGTAGTATAATCGCGGCGCGTACGACCTATGGCTACACCTTC. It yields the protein CASSIIAARTTYGYTF.

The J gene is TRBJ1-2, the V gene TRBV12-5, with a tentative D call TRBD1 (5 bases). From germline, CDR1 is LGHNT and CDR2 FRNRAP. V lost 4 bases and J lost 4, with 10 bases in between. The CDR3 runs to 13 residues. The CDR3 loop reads CASGSSGGYGYTF. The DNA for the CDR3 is TGTGCTAGTGGTTCCTCCGGGGGCTATGGCTACACCTTC.

Written as DNA, the CDR3 is TGTGCCAGCAGCCTTCCGGGGGGTTCGGGCGGAAACACCATATATTTT. The encoded protein is CASSLPGGSGGNTIYF. The chain couples TRBV4-2 to TRBJ1-3, with a possible D match to TRBD1 (5 bases). The CDR3 is made up of 16 amino acids. Trimming took 4 bases from V and 4 from J, leaving 17 bases between them. CDR1 is LGHNA and CDR2 is YNFKEQ in the germline V gene.

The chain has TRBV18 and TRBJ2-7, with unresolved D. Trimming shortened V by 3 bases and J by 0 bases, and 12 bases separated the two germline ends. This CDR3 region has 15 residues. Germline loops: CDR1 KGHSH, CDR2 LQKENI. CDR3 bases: TGTGCCAGCTCACCCACCGGAGTGAGCTCCTACGAGCAGTACGTC. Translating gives CASSPTGVSSYEQYV.

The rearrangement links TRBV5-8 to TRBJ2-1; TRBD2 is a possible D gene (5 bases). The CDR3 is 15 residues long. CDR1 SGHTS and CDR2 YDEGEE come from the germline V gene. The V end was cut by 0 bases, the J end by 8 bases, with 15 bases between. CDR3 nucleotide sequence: TGTGCCAGCAGCTTGGTCCGGTTGGTTAGCGATGAGCAGTTCTTC. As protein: CASSLVRLVSDEQFF.

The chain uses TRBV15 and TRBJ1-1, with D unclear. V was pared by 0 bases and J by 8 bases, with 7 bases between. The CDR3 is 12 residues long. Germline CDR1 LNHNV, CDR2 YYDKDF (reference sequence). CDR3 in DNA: TGTGCCACCAGCAGAGATGGTACAGAAGCTTTCTTT. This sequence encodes CATSRDGTEAFF.

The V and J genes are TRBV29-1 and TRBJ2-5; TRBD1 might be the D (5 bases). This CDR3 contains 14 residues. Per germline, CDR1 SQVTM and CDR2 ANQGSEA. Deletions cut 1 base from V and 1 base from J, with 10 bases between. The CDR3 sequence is CSVEGGSPQETQYF. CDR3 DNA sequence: TGCAGCGTTGAAGGGGGCAGCCCCCAAGAGACCCAGTACTTC.

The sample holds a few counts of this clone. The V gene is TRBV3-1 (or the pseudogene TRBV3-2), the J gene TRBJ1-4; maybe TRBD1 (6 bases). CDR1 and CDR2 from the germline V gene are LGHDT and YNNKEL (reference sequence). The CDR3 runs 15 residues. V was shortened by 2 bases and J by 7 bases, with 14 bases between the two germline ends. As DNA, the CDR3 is TGTGCCAGCAGCCAATACAGGGCGGTGGGTGAAAAACTGTTTTTT. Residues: CASSQYRAVGEKLFF.

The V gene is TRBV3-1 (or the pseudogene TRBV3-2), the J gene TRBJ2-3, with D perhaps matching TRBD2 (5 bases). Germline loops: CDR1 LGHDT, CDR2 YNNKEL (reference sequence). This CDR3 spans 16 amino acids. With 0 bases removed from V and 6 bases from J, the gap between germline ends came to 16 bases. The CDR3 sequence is CASSQDVGENDDTQYF. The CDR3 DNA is TGTGCCAGCAGCCAAGACGTCGGGGAAAATGACGATACGCAGTATTTT.

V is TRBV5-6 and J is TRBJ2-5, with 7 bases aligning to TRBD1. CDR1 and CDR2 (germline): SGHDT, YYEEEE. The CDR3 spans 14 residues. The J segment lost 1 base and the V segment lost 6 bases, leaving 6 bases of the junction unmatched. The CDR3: CASIHGTVQETQYF. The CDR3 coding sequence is TGTGCCAGCATCCATGGGACAGTCCAAGAGACCCAGTACTTC.

The CDR3 reads CASSREGGKLFF. For the CDR3, the DNA is TGCGCCAGCAGCAGGGAGGGGGGAAAACTGTTTTTT. The chain joins TRBV5-1 to TRBJ1-4, with D perhaps TRBD1 (6 bases). V was shortened by 4 bases and J by 10 bases, with 11 bases between the two germline ends. CDR1 and CDR2 from the germline V gene are SGHRS and YFSETQ. The CDR3 length is 12 residues.

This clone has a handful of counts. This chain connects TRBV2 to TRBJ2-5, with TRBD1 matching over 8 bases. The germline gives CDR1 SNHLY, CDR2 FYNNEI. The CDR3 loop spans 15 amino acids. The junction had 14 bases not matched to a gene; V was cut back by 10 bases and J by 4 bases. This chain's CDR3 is CATFAGQGGGETQYF. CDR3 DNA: TGTGCCACCTTCGCAGGACAGGGTGGAGGAGAGACCCAGTACTTC.

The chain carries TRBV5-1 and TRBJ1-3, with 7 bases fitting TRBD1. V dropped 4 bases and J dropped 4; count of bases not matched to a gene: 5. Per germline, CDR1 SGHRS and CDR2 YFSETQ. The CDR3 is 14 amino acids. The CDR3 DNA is TGCGCCAGCAGCGTGACAGGGACAGGAAACACCATATATTTT. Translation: CASSVTGTGNTIYF. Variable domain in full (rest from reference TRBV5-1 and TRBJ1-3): KAGVTQTPRYLIKTRGQQVTLSCSPISGHRSVSWYQQTPGQGLQFLFEYFSETQRNKGNFPGRFSGRQFSNSRSEMNVSTLELGDSALYLCASSVTGTGNTIYFGEGSWLTVV.

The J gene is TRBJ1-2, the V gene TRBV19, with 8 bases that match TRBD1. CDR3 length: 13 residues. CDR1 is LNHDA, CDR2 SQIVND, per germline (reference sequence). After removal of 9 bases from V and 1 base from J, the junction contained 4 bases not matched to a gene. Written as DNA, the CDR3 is TGTGCCAGCGGGACAGGCGTTAACTATGGCTACACCTTC. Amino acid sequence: CASGTGVNYGYTF.

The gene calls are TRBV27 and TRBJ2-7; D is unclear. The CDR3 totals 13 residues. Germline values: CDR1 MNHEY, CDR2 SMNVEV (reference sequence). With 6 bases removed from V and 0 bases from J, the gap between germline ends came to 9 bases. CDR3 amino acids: CASRSLGSYEQYV. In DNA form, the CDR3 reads TGTGCCAGCAGATCCCTCGGCTCCTACGAGCAGTACGTC.

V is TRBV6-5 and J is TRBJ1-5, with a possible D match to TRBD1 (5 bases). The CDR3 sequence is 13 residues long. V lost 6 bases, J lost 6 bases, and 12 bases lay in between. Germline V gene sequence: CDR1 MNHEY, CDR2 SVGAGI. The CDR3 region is CASSLNQGQPQHF. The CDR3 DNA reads TGTGCCAGCAGCCTTAACCAGGGTCAGCCCCAGCATTTT.

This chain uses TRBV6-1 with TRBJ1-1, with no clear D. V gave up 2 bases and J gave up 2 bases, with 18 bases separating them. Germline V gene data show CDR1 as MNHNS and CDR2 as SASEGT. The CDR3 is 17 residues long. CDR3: CASSEWRVGISNTEAFF. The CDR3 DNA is TGTGCCAGCAGTGAATGGAGGGTGGGGATCTCAAACACTGAAGCTTTCTTT.

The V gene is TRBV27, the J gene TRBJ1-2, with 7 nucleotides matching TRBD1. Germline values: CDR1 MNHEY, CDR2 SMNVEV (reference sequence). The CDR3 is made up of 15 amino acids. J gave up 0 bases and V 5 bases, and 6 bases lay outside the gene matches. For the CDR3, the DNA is TGTGCCAGCAGTCCCGCCGGGACAGCTAACTATGGCTACACCTTC. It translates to CASSPAGTANYGYTF.

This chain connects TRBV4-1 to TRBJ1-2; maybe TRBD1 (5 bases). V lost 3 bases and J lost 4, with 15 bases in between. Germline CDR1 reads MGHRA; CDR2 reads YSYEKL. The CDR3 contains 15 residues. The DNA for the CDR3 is TGCGCCAGCAGCCAGAACCCAGGGTATGGCTATGGCTACACCTTC. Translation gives CASSQNPGYGYGYTF.

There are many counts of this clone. The CDR3 nucleotides are TGTGCCAGCTCAGGGGGCGCTCCCTATGGCTACACCTTC. It specifies CASSGGAPYGYTF. The chain recombines TRBV2 with TRBJ1-2, with 8 bases aligning to TRBD1. The CDR3 is 13 residues long. Unmatched junction bases numbered 6, after V lost 8 bases and J lost 4 bases. CDR1 is SNHLY, CDR2 FYNNEI, per germline.

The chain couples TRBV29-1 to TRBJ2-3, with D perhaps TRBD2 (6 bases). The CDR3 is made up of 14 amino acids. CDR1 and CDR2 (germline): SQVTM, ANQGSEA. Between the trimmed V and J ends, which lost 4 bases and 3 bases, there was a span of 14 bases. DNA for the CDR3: TGCAGCGTTGCGGGACTCGATGGGACAGATACGCAGTATTTT. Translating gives CSVAGLDGTDTQYF.

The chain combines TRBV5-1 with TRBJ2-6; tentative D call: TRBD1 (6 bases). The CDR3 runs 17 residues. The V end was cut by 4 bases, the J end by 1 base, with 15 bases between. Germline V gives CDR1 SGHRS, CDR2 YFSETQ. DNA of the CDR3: TGCGCCAGCAGCCTCCGAGTTCAGGGGTCTGGGGCCAACGTCCTGACTTTC. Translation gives CASSLRVQGSGANVLTF.